The 24 T cell receptor beta chains below all came from one sample that was sequenced in a study of blood T cell repertoires in COVID-19 (dated by TCRdb to the early 2020s). Library generation was performed with the immunoSEQ multiplex PCR assay. This immuneACCESS table, as held by TCRdb, lists in-frame sequences with V and J called but not all clones. Of the missing ones, under half trace to an unresolved V gene in checked studies; the others have no known cause. The sample table lists approximately 230,000 clones, roughly 80% of them with a count of one. Together, the top ten hold under 5.5% of the sample. The sample was peripheral blood. Source of these receptors: a woman older than 75 with active or convalescent COVID-19.

The chain joins TRBV27 to TRBJ2-2, with 7 bases fitting TRBD2. Per the germline V gene, CDR1 is MNHEY and CDR2 is SMNVEV (reference sequence). J gave up 6 bases and V 5 bases, and 9 bases lay outside the gene matches. The CDR3 is 15 residues long. This CDR3 is CASSPTAGVPGELFF. In DNA, the CDR3 is TGTGCCAGCAGTCCGACGGCGGGAGTACCCGGGGAGCTGTTTTTT.

The CDR3, as DNA: TGTGCCAGCAGCTCACGGACAGGGGATAATGAAAAACTGTTTTTT. Protein product: CASSSRTGDNEKLFF. This chain joins TRBV5-4 and TRBJ1-4; 9 bases agree with TRBD1. J was trimmed by 4 bases and V by 3 bases; bases with no gene match: 4. The V gene's germline CDR1 is SGHNT and CDR2 YYREEE (reference sequence). The CDR3 sequence is 15 residues long.

The chain recombines TRBV5-4 with TRBJ2-5; the D gene is possibly TRBD1 (5 bases). The CDR3 is 15 amino acids. Germline V CDR1 and CDR2: SGHNT, YYREEE (reference sequence). V lost 8 bases and J 2 bases, leaving 19 bases between the germline ends. In DNA, the CDR3 is TGTGCCAGTACAGGACCGGGTTACTCTCAAGAGACCCAGTACTTC. This translates into CASTGPGYSQETQYF.

The V and J genes are TRBV20-1 and TRBJ2-7; weak D call: TRBD1 (6 bases). Trimming stripped 3 bases from V and 2 bases from J, with 20 bases between. CDR3 size: 16 residues. CDR1 is DFQATT, CDR2 SNEGSKA, per germline (reference sequence). Here the CDR3 DNA reads TGCAGTGCTAGTCCCCCTGGGGGCAGATCGACCTACGAGCAGTACTTC. It encodes CSASPPGGRSTYEQYF.

The gene calls are TRBV30 and TRBJ1-1; the match to TRBD1 covers 9 bases. The V gene's germline CDR1 is GTSNPN and CDR2 SVGIG (reference sequence). The CDR3 sequence is 14 residues long. Trimming removed 5 bases from V and 5 bases from J; junction bases left unmatched: 9. DNA of the CDR3: TGTGCCTGGGGAAGGACAGGGGCTTTAACTGAAGCTTTCTTT. As protein: CAWGRTGALTEAFF.

This clone came up a few times. The chain joins TRBV5-1 to TRBJ2-7, with TRBD2 matching over 8 bases. J was trimmed by 3 bases and V by 2 bases; bases with no gene match: 10. The germline V gene encodes CDR1 SGHRS and CDR2 YFSETQ. The CDR3 is made up of 16 amino acids. This chain's CDR3 is CASSLEAGTRYYEQYF. The CDR3 DNA is TGCGCCAGCAGCTTAGAAGCCGGGACTAGGTACTACGAGCAGTACTTC.

The chain has TRBV6-1 and TRBJ1-2; TRBD1 agrees at 8 bases. CDR3 length: 14 residues. V was pared by 3 bases and J by 4 bases, with 4 bases of the junction left unmatched. Germline CDR1 and CDR2: MNHNS and SASEGT. The CDR3 coding sequence is TGTGCCAGCAGTGATAAAGGGACAGGCTATGGCTACACCTTC. Protein: CASSDKGTGYGYTF.

This clone was seen more than once but under ten times. This chain connects TRBV21-1 to TRBJ2-1; the table's D call TRBD2 went unverified against the DNA. TRBV21-1 is a known pseudogene. There are 11 residues in the CDR3. The CDR3 here is CASSRKREQFF. CDR3 sequence (DNA): TGTGCCAGCAGCAGGAAGCGTGAGCAGTTCTTC.

The chain uses TRBV7-2 and TRBJ2-3, with a tentative D call TRBD1 (6 bases). CDR1 is SGHTA and CDR2 is FQGNSA in the germline V gene. The CDR3 sequence is 15 residues long. V was clipped by 5 bases and J by 2 bases, with 14 bases between them. The CDR3 DNA is TGTGCCAGCAGCCCACAGGGTGGGTACACAGATACGCAGTATTTT. Translated: CASSPQGGYTDTQYF.

The chain combines TRBV19 with TRBJ1-1; unclear D gene. The CDR3 spans 13 residues. With 1 base removed from V and 4 bases from J, the gap between germline ends came to 7 bases. Germline V lookup: CDR1 LNHDA, CDR2 SQIVND (reference sequence). In DNA form, the CDR3 reads TGTGCCAGTAGTATAGCCCGGGGCACTGAAGCTTTCTTT. This sequence encodes CASSIARGTEAFF.

The V and J genes are TRBV6-5 and TRBJ2-5; a weak D match, TRBD2 (6 bases). V lost 0 bases and J 4 bases, leaving 9 bases between the germline ends. CDR3 size: 14 residues. Germline V CDR1 and CDR2: MNHEY, SVGAGI. The CDR3 nucleotides read TGTGCCAGCAGTTACTCTAGCGGAGGAGAGACCCAGTACTTC. Translation: CASSYSSGGETQYF.

This chain joins TRBV4-1 and TRBJ2-3, with 9 bases identical to TRBD2. The CDR3 totals 17 residues. Germline assignment: CDR1 MGHRA and CDR2 YSYEKL. V lost 3 bases, J lost 3 bases, and 10 bases stayed unmatched. The CDR3 nucleotides read TGCGCCAGCAGCCATCCCCGGCGGGAGGGCCGAACAGATACGCAGTATTTT. Amino acids: CASSHPRREGRTDTQYF.

The V and J genes are TRBV18 and TRBJ1-2; 7 nucleotides agree with TRBD1. V trimming: 3 bases; J trimming: 6 bases; junction bases outside the gene matches: 7. CDR3 size: 14 residues. Germline-derived CDR1 and CDR2 are KGHSH and LQKENI. The CDR3 region is CASSPTGTLDGYTF. DNA for the CDR3: TGTGCCAGCTCACCGACAGGGACCCTGGATGGCTACACCTTC. The full variable domain, with the rest looked up from reference TRBV18 and TRBJ1-2, is NAGVMQNPRHLVRRRGQEARLRCSPMKGHSHVYWYRQLPEEGLKFMVYLQKENIIDESGMPKERFSAEFPKEGPSILRIQQVVRGDSAAYFCASSPTGTLDGYTFGSGTRLTVV.

CDR3 residues: CASSLNDPGGFGDTQYF. The CDR3 DNA reads as TGCGCCAGCAGCTTGAACGACCCGGGAGGGTTCGGTGATACGCAGTATTTT. The rearrangement joins TRBV5-1 to TRBJ2-3; 8 positions agree with TRBD2. The CDR3 extends over 17 amino acids. J lost 6 bases, V lost 1 base, and 13 bases had no gene match. The germline V gene has CDR1 SGHRS and CDR2 YFSETQ.

The rearrangement links TRBV28 to TRBJ2-7, with 10 bases fitting TRBD1. Germline loops: CDR1 MDHEN, CDR2 SYDVKM. J was trimmed by 0 bases and V by 6 bases; bases with no gene match: 2. The CDR3 runs to 14 residues. The CDR3 DNA sequence: TGTGCCAGCAGCTGGACAGGGGGCTCCTACGAGCAGTACTTC. Encoded protein: CASSWTGGSYEQYF.

The genes are TRBV3-1 (or the pseudogene TRBV3-2) and TRBJ1-2; no firm D call. V lost 3 bases, J lost 6 bases, and 8 bases lay in between. This CDR3 is built from 12 residues. CDR1 LGHDT and CDR2 YNNKEL come from the germline V gene (reference sequence). CDR3 coding DNA: TGTGCCAGCAGCCAGCGGCCGAATGGCTACACCTTC. Its translation: CASSQRPNGYTF.

The rearrangement uses TRBV28 and TRBJ1-5; D uncertain. The germline V gene encodes CDR1 MDHEN and CDR2 SYDVKM. Trimming removed 6 bases from V and 3 bases from J, with 15 bases in between. CDR3 length: 15 residues. CDR3 DNA: TGTGCCAGCAGCCCTCCTTGGACTGACAATCAGCCCCAGCATTTT. Translation gives CASSPPWTDNQPQHF.

This sequence joins TRBV5-1 and TRBJ2-3, with 8 bases fitting TRBD1. V dropped 3 bases and J dropped 4; count of bases not matched to a gene: 22. CDR1 and CDR2 from the germline V gene are SGHRS and YFSETQ. The CDR3 is 20 residues long. DNA for the CDR3: TGCGCCAGCAGCTCCAACAGGGGGTTCCAACTAGCATCGAACTCAGATACGCAGTATTTT. Its translation is CASSSNRGFQLASNSDTQYF.

V is TRBV6-6 and J is TRBJ1-6, with 9 bases that match TRBD1. This CDR3 has 15 amino acids. In germline, CDR1 is MNHNY, CDR2 SVGAGI (reference sequence). J was trimmed by 10 bases and V by 5 bases; bases with no gene match: 9. The CDR3, as DNA: TGTGCCAGCAGTACGGACAGGGGCAAGGGATCACCCCTCCACTTT. It codes for CASSTDRGKGSPLHF.

The gene calls are TRBV28 and TRBJ2-5; 7 nucleotides match TRBD2. Unmatched junction bases numbered 10, after V lost 5 bases and J lost 7 bases. The length of the CDR3 is 14 residues. The germline V gene encodes CDR1 MDHEN and CDR2 SYDVKM. CDR3 sequence: CASSPAGRERTQYF. The CDR3 DNA follows: TGTGCCAGCAGTCCAGCAGGGCGGGAGAGGACCCAGTACTTC.

In its sample, this clone was seen a few times. The rearrangement links TRBV7-9 to TRBJ1-2; maybe TRBD1 (6 bases). CDR3 length: 13 amino acids. Trimming stripped 6 bases from V and 2 bases from J, with 10 bases between. Germline loops: CDR1 SEHNR, CDR2 FQNEAQ (reference sequence). Here the CDR3 DNA reads TGTGCCAGCAGGAGGGACACAAACTATGGCTACACCTTC. This gives the protein CASRRDTNYGYTF.

The chain links TRBV5-8 to TRBJ1-2; the D is unclear. With 4 bases removed from V and 8 bases from J, the gap between germline ends came to 18 bases. Germline CDR1 is SGHTS and CDR2 is YDEGEE. The CDR3 is 14 amino acids. In DNA, the CDR3 is TGTGCCAGCAGCCTCAAATCACTCGGCGGCGGCTACACCTTC. Translation: CASSLKSLGGGYTF.

The chain employs TRBV5-6 and TRBJ2-5, with 7 bases matching TRBD2. V was clipped by 1 base and J by 1 base; unmatched bases: 4. The CDR3 length is 15 residues. The germline CDR1 and CDR2 sequences are SGHDT and YYEEEE. The CDR3 reads CASSLSGTIQETQYF. The CDR3 region has the DNA TGTGCCAGCAGCTTGTCTGGGACTATCCAAGAGACCCAGTACTTC.

The V and J genes are TRBV7-8 and TRBJ1-1; D is unresolved. The CDR3 is 14 residues long. The V end lost 0 bases, the J end lost 2 bases, and 7 bases lay between the germline ends. Germline values: CDR1 SGHVS, CDR2 FQNEAQ. The CDR3 DNA sequence: TGTGCCAGCAGCTTAGCTGGCAGTAACACTGAAGCTTTCTTT. It encodes CASSLAGSNTEAFF.